This T cell receptor (beta chain) stems from a study of blood T cell repertoires in COVID-19. Study-wide context: Material from acute and convalescent COVID-19 was sourced from the United States, Italy and Spain. Sources were T cells, B-cell-depleted T cells, or PBMCs; the material itself was cDNA or gDNA.

Authors' analysis steps: Nucleated cell number was recorded as an estimate derived from reference gene primer amplification. This table comes from immunoSEQ multiplex PCR, and its TCRdb copy is limited to in-frame clones, with some not included. The DNA was the basis for D and trimming; V, J and clone size are from that table. The data hold about 88,000 clones, with more than 90% observed a single time. Germline-derived CDR1 and CDR2 are SGDLS and YYNGEE. The CDR3 runs to 15 residues. Losses at the gene ends were 8 bases for V and 8 bases for J; bases not matched to a gene: 11. Sequencing was done on a sample of peripheral blood. The receptor was isolated from a man aged 55-75 years with acute or convalescent COVID-19. J is TRBJ2-1 and V is TRBV9; 12 bases fit TRBD2. This CDR3 is CARPPSGRAWYEQFF. In DNA form, the CDR3 reads TGTGCCAGGCCACCTAGCGGGAGGGCCTGGTATGAGCAGTTCTTC.